This TCR beta chain was observed in a study of blood T cell repertoires in COVID-19. TCRdb's table, derived via immunoSEQ multiplex PCR, lists solely in-frame clones and lacks some. The sample holds tens of thousands of clones, approximately 79% seen once. Per the germline V gene, CDR1 is MDHEN and CDR2 is SYDVKM. V shed 4 bases and J shed 2 bases, with 26 bases lying between them. This CDR3 region has 19 residues. Sequencing input: peripheral blood. The receptor was derived from a woman aged 50 to 60 with acute or convalescent COVID-19. The gene calls are TRBV28 and TRBJ1-2; TRBD1 might be the D (6 bases). The CDR3 region has the DNA TGTGCCAGCAGTTCCCTCTTAGGGCAGGGGACCACACGGAACTATGGCTACACCTTC. Protein sequence: CASSSLLGQGTTRNYGYTF.